These 29 T cell receptor beta chains originate from one sample sequenced in a study of chemoradiotherapy in HPV16-positive cancers. Libraries were prepared by immunoSEQ multiplex PCR; TCRdb keeps only in-frame clonotypes and omits some of them. Here the sample spans under 5,000 clones, roughly 80% being singletons. The input for sequencing was tumor tissue, taken from a patient who underwent chemoradiotherapy. Every receptor here comes from a human donor with HPV-associated anogenital cancer.

This chain uses TRBV29-1 with TRBJ1-4, with TRBD1 as a possible D gene (6 bases). Deletions cut 7 bases from V and 7 bases from J, with 19 bases between. Per the germline V gene, CDR1 is SQVTM and CDR2 is ANQGSEA. The CDR3 is 14 residues long. The CDR3 DNA follows: TGCAGCGCCTGGATGGGGGGGGGCAGTGAAAAACTGTTTTTT. It specifies CSAWMGGGSEKLFF.

The genes are TRBV2 and TRBJ2-4; D possibly uses TRBD1 or TRBD2 (5 bases each). With 5 bases removed from V and 7 bases from J, the gap between germline ends came to 15 bases. The CDR3 has 14 amino acids. Germline CDR1 SNHLY, CDR2 FYNNEI. In DNA, the CDR3 is TGTGCCAGCAGTTCAGAGGGGTTTGGCAACATTCAGTACTTC. This codes for CASSSEGFGNIQYF. Complete variable domain (other parts from reference TRBV2 and TRBJ2-4): EPEVTQTPSHQVTQMGQEVILRCVPISNHLYFYWYRQILGQKVEFLVSFYNNEISEKSEIFDDQFSVERPDGSNFTLKIRSTKLEDSAMYFCASSSEGFGNIQYFGAGTRLSVL.

The gene calls are TRBV2 and TRBJ2-1; D unclear. CDR1 SNHLY and CDR2 FYNNEI come from the germline V gene. The CDR3 has 14 residues. Trimming shortened V by 6 bases and J by 5 bases, and 14 bases separated the two germline ends. The CDR3 nucleotides read TGTGCCAGCAGAAAGGGTAAGCTGAACAATGAGCAGTTCTTC. The encoded protein is CASRKGKLNNEQFF.

The chain carries TRBV7-9 and TRBJ2-3, with 8 bases that match TRBD2. Germline values: CDR1 SEHNR, CDR2 FQNEAQ (reference sequence). The CDR3 has 16 amino acids. J lost 1 base, V lost 4 bases, and 7 bases had no gene match. CDR3 sequence: CASSSPASGCTDTQYF. For the CDR3, the DNA is TGTGCCAGCAGCTCCCCAGCTAGCGGGTGCACAGATACGCAGTATTTT.

The V and J genes are TRBV2 and TRBJ2-7; TRBD1 agrees at 8 bases. Trimming cost V 11 bases and J 3 bases; bases outside gene matches: 3. This CDR3 contains 11 residues. Germline assignment: CDR1 SNHLY and CDR2 FYNNEI. DNA of the CDR3: TGTGCCGCAACAGGGGGCTACGAGCAGTACTTC. Its protein product is CAATGGYEQYF.

The rearrangement links TRBV29-1 to TRBJ2-5; 7 bases line up with TRBD2. The germline V gene has CDR1 SQVTM and CDR2 ANQGSEA. CDR3 length: 13 amino acids. V shed 3 bases and J 9 bases; nucleotides not matched to a gene: 10. The CDR3 is CSVEWGGERSQYF. CDR3 coding DNA: TGCAGCGTTGAGTGGGGGGGGGAGAGGTCCCAGTACTTC.

In this sample, this clone is large. The rearrangement uses TRBV6-1 and TRBJ2-7; TRBD2 matches 7 bases. This CDR3 comprises 14 residues. The germline V gene has CDR1 MNHNS and CDR2 SASEGT. V shed 3 bases and J 2 bases; nucleotides not matched to a gene: 4. The CDR3 coding sequence is TGTGCCAGCAGTGACGGACTAGAGGCCTACGAGCAGTACTTC. As protein: CASSDGLEAYEQYF.

This CDR3 reads CASSTLAGGSTDTQYF. Written as DNA, the CDR3 is TGTGCCAGCAGCACACTAGCGGGGGGTTCTACAGATACGCAGTATTTT. The gene calls are TRBV11-2 and TRBJ2-3, with 12 bases matching TRBD2. The CDR3 contains 16 residues. Germline V gene sequence: CDR1 SGHAT, CDR2 FQNNGV. V trimming: 5 bases; J trimming: 3 bases; junction bases outside the gene matches: 6.

V is TRBV6-6 and J is TRBJ2-5; tentatively, D is TRBD1 (5 bases). The CDR3 spans 13 residues. Germline V gene lookup returns CDR1 MNHNY and CDR2 SVGAGI (reference sequence). V was trimmed by 5 bases and J by 9 bases, leaving 16 bases between them. CDR3 residues: CASSPLLQTAQYF. CDR3 DNA: TGTGCCAGCAGTCCTTTATTGCAGACAGCCCAGTACTTC.

The chain employs TRBV9 and TRBJ2-1; D is possibly TRBD1 or TRBD2 (5 bases each). The V end was cut by 2 bases, the J end by 6 bases, with 15 bases between. This CDR3 region has 15 residues. Per germline, CDR1 SGDLS and CDR2 YYNGEE. For the CDR3, the DNA is TGTGCCAGCAGCGTGTCCGGCGCAGGGAGCAATGAGCAGTTCTTC. This sequence encodes CASSVSGAGSNEQFF.

This chain uses TRBV6-9 with TRBJ2-5; 10 bases map to TRBD2. The J call may be incorrect, as the DNA end agrees better with TRBJ2-7. Germline loops: CDR1 MNHGY, CDR2 SVAAGI. The CDR3 has 14 residues. The DNA of the CDR3 is TGTGCCACGTACCCCGGGACTAGCGTCTACGAGCAGTACTTC. Protein: CATYPGTSVYEQYF.

This chain connects TRBV27 to TRBJ2-1, with 8 bases lining up with TRBD2. This CDR3 has 16 amino acids. V lost 0 bases, J lost 3 bases, and 4 bases stayed unmatched. The germline gives CDR1 MNHEY, CDR2 SMNVEV (reference sequence). CDR3 sequence (DNA): TGTGCCAGCAGTTTATCAAACGGGAGGGGCTACAATGAGCAGTTCTTC. Encoded protein: CASSLSNGRGYNEQFF.

Concerning this clone: A read error may account for a junction end that differs from germline. V is TRBV5-1 and J is TRBJ2-3; possibly TRBD1 or TRBD2 for D (5 bases each). Germline V gives CDR1 SGHRS, CDR2 YFSETQ. The CDR3 is 15 amino acids. CDR3 region: CASSLEGTGTDTQYF. CDR3 sequence (DNA): TGCGCCAGCAGCTTGGAGGGGACCGGCACGGATACGCAGTATTTT.

The chain recombines TRBV7-2 with TRBJ1-5, with D hard to call. Trimming left V 5 bases short and J 7 bases short, with 18 bases between. Per the germline V gene, CDR1 is SGHTA and CDR2 is FQGNSA. The CDR3 is 15 residues long. The chain's CDR3 is CASSPIVGSGQPQHF. The CDR3 nucleotides read TGTGCCAGCAGCCCAATTGTGGGGTCCGGGCAGCCCCAGCATTTT.

This clone is labeled as large (0.1 to 1%). The gene calls are TRBV27 and TRBJ1-1; D call uncertain. The CDR3 consists of 14 residues. The V gene's germline CDR1 is MNHEY and CDR2 SMNVEV (reference sequence). Deletions cut 2 bases from V and 4 bases from J, with 11 bases between. CDR3 region: CASSLTRGSTEAFF. The CDR3, as DNA: TGTGCCAGCAGTTTAACCCGAGGGAGCACTGAAGCTTTCTTT.

The table lists this clone with a count of one. The chain employs TRBV7-2 and TRBJ2-3; 11 bases align to TRBD2. J lost 1 base, V lost 5 bases, and 5 bases had no gene match. Looked up from germline, CDR1 is SGHTA and CDR2 is FQGNSA. This CDR3 has 16 residues. The CDR3 protein is CASSILAGGRTDTQYF. The CDR3 DNA follows: TGTGCCAGCAGCATATTAGCGGGGGGGCGCACAGATACGCAGTATTTT.

The chain has TRBV28 and TRBJ1-5, with 8 positions matching TRBD1. CDR3 length: 19 residues. Looked up from germline, CDR1 is MDHEN and CDR2 is SYDVKM. V dropped 1 base and J dropped 6; count of bases not matched to a gene: 17. The CDR3 DNA follows: TGTGCCAGCAGTTTATTGTTGGTGGGGGGGACAGGTCGCGGTCAGCCCCAGCATTTT. It encodes CASSLLLVGGTGRGQPQHF.

The J gene is TRBJ2-3, the V gene TRBV19; D remains ambiguous. The ends were cut back, 6 bases at V and 4 bases at J, with 8 bases in the middle. This CDR3 comprises 12 residues. The germline V gene encodes CDR1 LNHDA and CDR2 SQIVND (reference sequence). The CDR3 loop reads CASSLAADTQYF. CDR3 bases: TGTGCCAGTAGCCTGGCCGCAGATACGCAGTATTTT.

This chain uses TRBV6-1 with TRBJ2-7, with D unclear. V dropped 3 bases and J dropped 7 bases, with 28 bases sitting between them. CDR1 and CDR2 (germline): MNHNS, SASEGT. The CDR3 sequence is 18 residues long. The CDR3 loop is CASSERTPTQNQLYEQYF. The CDR3 DNA reads TGTGCCAGCAGTGAGAGGACCCCCACCCAGAACCAACTGTATGAGCAGTACTTC.

The V call is TRBV19, the J call TRBJ2-3; D is undetermined. This CDR3 comprises 14 residues. The germline gives CDR1 LNHDA, CDR2 SQIVND (reference sequence). The V gene lost 0 bases and the J gene lost 8 bases, with 12 bases spanning the gap. The CDR3 nucleotides are TGTGCCAGTAGTATAGACGCCATCTGGGGTACGCAGTATTTT. Translation: CASSIDAIWGTQYF.

This clone showed up just once. The chain is built from TRBV9 and TRBJ2-1; maybe TRBD2 (5 bases). Trimming removed 2 bases from V and 0 bases from J, with 12 bases in between. The germline gives CDR1 SGDLS, CDR2 YYNGEE. This CDR3 contains 16 residues. The CDR3 region has the DNA TGTGCCAGCAGCGTCTCTAGCAAGAGCTCCTACAATGAGCAGTTCTTC. Translating it yields CASSVSSKSSYNEQFF.

The rearrangement links TRBV2 to TRBJ2-4, with 13 bases matching TRBD2. The CDR3 extends over 15 amino acids. CDR1 SNHLY and CDR2 FYNNEI come from the germline V gene. V dropped 6 bases and J dropped 6; count of bases not matched to a gene: 5. CDR3 in amino acids: CASSPGTSGINIQYF. CDR3 in DNA: TGTGCCAGCAGCCCCGGGACTAGCGGGATAAACATTCAGTACTTC.

The chain uses TRBV10-2 and TRBJ1-2; D perhaps matches TRBD1 (5 bases). The ends were cut back, 6 bases at V and 4 bases at J, with 9 bases in the middle. The V gene's germline CDR1 is WSHSY and CDR2 SAAADI. This CDR3 is 12 amino acids long. CDR3 sequence (DNA): TGCGCCAGCAGGACCGACAGCTATGGCTACACCTTC. Its protein is CASRTDSYGYTF.

For this clone: One junction end does not reproduce the germline sequence, and a read error may be involved. The rearrangement links TRBV11-2 to TRBJ2-7; the match to TRBD1 covers 7 bases. Looked up from germline, CDR1 is SGHAT and CDR2 is FQNNGV. The CDR3 runs to 14 residues. In DNA, the CDR3 is TGTGCCAGCAGCTTAGATCGAGGGACCCGCGACAGGGACTTC. Protein: CASSLDRGTRDRDF. Filled out from reference TRBV11-2 and TRBJ2-7, the complete variable domain reads EAGVAQSPRYKIIEKRQSVAFWCNPISGHATLYWYQQILGQGPKLLIQFQNNGVVDDSQLPKDRFSAERLKGVDSTLKIQPAKLEDSAVYLCASSLDRGTRDRDFGPGTRLTVT.

The chain joins TRBV6-1 to TRBJ2-3; D gene uncertain. This CDR3 comprises 14 residues. CDR1 is MNHNS, CDR2 SASEGT, per germline. V lost 10 bases and J 5 bases, leaving 19 bases between the germline ends. The CDR3 DNA follows: TGTGCCACCCTCGTGACTCCCGCGAGAGATACGCAGTATTTT. It translates to CATLVTPARDTQYF.

This sequence joins TRBV30 and TRBJ2-2; 9 bases are a match to TRBD2. The ends lost 2 bases at V and 1 base at J; junction bases unmatched: 2. The CDR3 covers 15 residues. Germline V CDR1 and CDR2: GTSNPN, SVGIG (reference sequence). The DNA of the CDR3 is TGTGCCTGGAGTAGCGGGGGGAAGAACACCGGGGAGCTGTTTTTT. This sequence encodes CAWSSGGKNTGELFF.

The CDR3 loop is CARQDIGNSPLHF. CDR3 in DNA: TGTGCGCGGCAGGATATCGGCAATTCACCCCTCCACTTT. The V call is TRBV30, the J call TRBJ1-6; D is undetermined. The CDR3 length is 13 residues. CDR1 and CDR2 from the germline V gene are GTSNPN and SVGIG (reference sequence). Supplemented by reference TRBV30 and TRBJ1-6, the full variable domain reads SQTIHQWPATLVQPVGSPLSLECTVEGTSNPNLYWYRQAAGRGLQLLFYSVGIGQISSEVPQNLSASRPQDRQFILSSKKLLLSDSGFYLCARQDIGNSPLHFGNGTRLTVT.

The chain recombines TRBV5-4 with TRBJ2-1, with D tentatively TRBD1 or TRBD2 (5 bases each). Germline CDR1 reads SGHNT; CDR2 reads YYREEE (reference sequence). The CDR3 length is 17 residues. The ends were cut back, 3 bases at V and 6 bases at J, with 22 bases in the middle. CDR3 coding DNA: TGTGCCAGCAGCTCCTGGCGGTTGGGTTCTGGGGGCAATGAGCAGTTCTTC. Encoded protein: CASSSWRLGSGGNEQFF.

This clone was observed a handful of times. This chain joins TRBV30 and TRBJ1-5; D unresolved. Germline V lookup: CDR1 GTSNPN, CDR2 SVGIG (reference sequence). CDR3 length: 15 amino acids. V was trimmed by 0 bases and J by 3 bases, leaving 12 bases between them. The CDR3 region is CAWSVLGSFNQPQHF. Written as DNA, the CDR3 is TGTGCCTGGAGTGTACTTGGCAGCTTCAATCAGCCCCAGCATTTT. The complete variable domain, with remaining parts taken from reference TRBV30 and TRBJ1-5, reads SQTIHQWPATLVQPVGSPLSLECTVEGTSNPNLYWYRQAAGRGLQLLFYSVGIGQISSEVPQNLSASRPQDRQFILSSKKLLLSDSGFYLCAWSVLGSFNQPQHFGDGTRLSIL.